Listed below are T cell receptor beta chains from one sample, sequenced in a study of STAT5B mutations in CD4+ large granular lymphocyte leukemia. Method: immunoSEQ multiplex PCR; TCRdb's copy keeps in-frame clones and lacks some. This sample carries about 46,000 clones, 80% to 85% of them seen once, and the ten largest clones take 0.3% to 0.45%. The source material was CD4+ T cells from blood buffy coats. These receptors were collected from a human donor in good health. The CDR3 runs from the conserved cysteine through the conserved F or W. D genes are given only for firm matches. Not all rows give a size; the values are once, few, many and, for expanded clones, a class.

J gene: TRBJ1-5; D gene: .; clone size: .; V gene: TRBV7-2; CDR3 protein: CASSIRGNQPQHF; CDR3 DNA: TGTGCCAGCAGTATCCGGGGGAACCAGCCCCAGCATTTT
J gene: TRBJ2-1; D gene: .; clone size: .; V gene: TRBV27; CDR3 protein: CASIRLGGYNEQFF; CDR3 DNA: TGTGCCAGCATCCGACTCGGGGGATACAATGAGCAGTTCTTC
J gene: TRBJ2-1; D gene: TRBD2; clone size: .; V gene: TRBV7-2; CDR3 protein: CASSLVSGTNEQFF; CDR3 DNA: TGTGCCAGCAGCTTGGTTAGCGGGACCAATGAGCAGTTCTTC
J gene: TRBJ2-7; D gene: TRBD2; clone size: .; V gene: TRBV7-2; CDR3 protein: CASSLGTSSEQYF; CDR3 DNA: TGTGCCAGCAGCCTCGGGACTAGCAGCGAGCAGTACTTC
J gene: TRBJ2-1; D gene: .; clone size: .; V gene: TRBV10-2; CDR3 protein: CASSDQQGNEQFF; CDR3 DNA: TGCGCCAGCAGTGATCAGCAAGGCAATGAGCAGTTCTTC
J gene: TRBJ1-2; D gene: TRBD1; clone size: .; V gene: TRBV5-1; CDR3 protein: CASSPDRDGYTF; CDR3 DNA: TGCGCCAGCAGCCCGGACAGGGATGGCTACACCTTC
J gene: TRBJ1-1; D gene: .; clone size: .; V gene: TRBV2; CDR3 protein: CASSGYTEAFF; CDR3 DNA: TGTGCCAGCAGTGGCTACACTGAAGCTTTCTTT
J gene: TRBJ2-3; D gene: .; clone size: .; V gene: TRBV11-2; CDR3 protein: CASSLQSTQYF; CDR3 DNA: TGTGCCAGCAGCCTCCAGTCTACGCAGTATTTT
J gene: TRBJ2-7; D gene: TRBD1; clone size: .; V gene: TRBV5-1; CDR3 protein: CASRVGQQNYEQYF; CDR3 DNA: TGCGCCAGCAGGGTGGGACAGCAAAACTACGAGCAGTACTTC
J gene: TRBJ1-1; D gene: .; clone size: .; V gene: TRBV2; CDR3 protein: CASSEVSLLTEAFF; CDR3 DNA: TGTGCCAGCAGTGAGGTCAGTTTGTTGACTGAAGCTTTCTTT
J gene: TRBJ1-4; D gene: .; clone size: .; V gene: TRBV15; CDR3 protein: CATSRDAPGRTNEKLFF; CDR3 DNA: TGTGCCACCAGCAGAGATGCACCGGGAAGGACTAATGAAAAACTGTTTTTT
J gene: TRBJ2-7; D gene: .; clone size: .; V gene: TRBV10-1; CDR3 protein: CASSENREGQYF; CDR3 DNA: TGCGCCAGCAGTGAGAACAGGGAAGGGCAGTACTTC
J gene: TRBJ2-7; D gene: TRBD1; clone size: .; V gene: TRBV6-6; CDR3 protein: CASRGAGGEQYF; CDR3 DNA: TGTGCCAGCAGGGGGGCAGGGGGCGAGCAGTACTTC
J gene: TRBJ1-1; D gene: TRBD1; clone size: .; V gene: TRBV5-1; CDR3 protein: CASSERTGNTEAFF; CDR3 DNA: TGCGCCAGCAGCGAGAGGACAGGGAACACTGAAGCTTTCTTT
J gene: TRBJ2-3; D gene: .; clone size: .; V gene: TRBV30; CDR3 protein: CAWNRVADTQYF; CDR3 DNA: TGTGCCTGGAATAGAGTTGCAGATACGCAGTATTTT
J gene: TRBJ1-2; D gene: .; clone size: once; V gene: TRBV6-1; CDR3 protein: CASTGFRNYGYTF; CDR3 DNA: TGTGCCAGCACCGGGTTCCGAAACTATGGCTACACCTTC
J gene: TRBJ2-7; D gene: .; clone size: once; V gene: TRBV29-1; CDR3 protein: CSVRRTSSYEQYF; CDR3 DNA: TGCAGCGTTCGGCGGACCAGCTCCTACGAGCAGTACTTC
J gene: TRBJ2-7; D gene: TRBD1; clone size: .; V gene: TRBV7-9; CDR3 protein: CASSLGQGRSYEQYF; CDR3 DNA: TGTGCCAGCAGTCTTGGACAGGGACGGTCGTACGAGCAGTACTTC
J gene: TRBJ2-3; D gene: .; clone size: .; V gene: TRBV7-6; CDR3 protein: CASSSRQTDTQYF; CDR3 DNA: TGTGCCAGCAGCTCGAGACAGACAGATACGCAGTATTTT
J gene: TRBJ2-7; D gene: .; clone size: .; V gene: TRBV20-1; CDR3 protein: CSAEGAYEQYF; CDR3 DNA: TGCAGTGCTGAAGGGGCCTACGAGCAGTACTTC
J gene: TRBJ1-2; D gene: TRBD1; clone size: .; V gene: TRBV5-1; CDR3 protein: CASSSTGEGGYTF; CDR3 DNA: TGCGCCAGCAGCTCCACAGGGGAGGGTGGCTACACCTTC
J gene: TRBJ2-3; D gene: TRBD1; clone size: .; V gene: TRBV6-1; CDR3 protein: CASSKQGQGTDTQYF; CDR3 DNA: TGTGCCAGCAGTAAGCAGGGACAGGGGACAGATACGCAGTATTTT
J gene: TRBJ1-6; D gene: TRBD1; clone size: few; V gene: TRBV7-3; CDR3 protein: CASSLAGTENSPLHF; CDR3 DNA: TGTGCCAGCAGCTTAGCCGGGACAGAGAATTCACCCCTCCACTTT
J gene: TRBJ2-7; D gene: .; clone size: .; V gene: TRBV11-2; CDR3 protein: CASSQDGFTYEQYF; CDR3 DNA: TGTGCCAGCAGCCAGGACGGATTTACCTACGAGCAGTACTTC
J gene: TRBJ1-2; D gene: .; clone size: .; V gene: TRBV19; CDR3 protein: CASSITPDANYGYTF; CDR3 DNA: TGTGCCAGTAGTATAACGCCGGATGCTAACTATGGCTACACCTTC
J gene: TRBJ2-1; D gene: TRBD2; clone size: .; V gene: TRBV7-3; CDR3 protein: CASSPRLAGGRNEQFF; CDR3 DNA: TGTGCCAGCAGCCCTCGACTAGCGGGGGGTCGCAATGAGCAGTTCTTC
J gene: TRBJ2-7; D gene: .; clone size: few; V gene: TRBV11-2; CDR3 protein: CASSLGSFGEQYF; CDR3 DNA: TGTGCCAGCAGCTTGGGCAGTTTTGGCGAGCAGTACTTC
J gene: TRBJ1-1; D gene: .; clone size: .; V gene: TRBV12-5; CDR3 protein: CASGPEDVGAFF; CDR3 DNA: TGTGCTAGTGGTCCCGAGGACGTCGGGGCTTTCTTT